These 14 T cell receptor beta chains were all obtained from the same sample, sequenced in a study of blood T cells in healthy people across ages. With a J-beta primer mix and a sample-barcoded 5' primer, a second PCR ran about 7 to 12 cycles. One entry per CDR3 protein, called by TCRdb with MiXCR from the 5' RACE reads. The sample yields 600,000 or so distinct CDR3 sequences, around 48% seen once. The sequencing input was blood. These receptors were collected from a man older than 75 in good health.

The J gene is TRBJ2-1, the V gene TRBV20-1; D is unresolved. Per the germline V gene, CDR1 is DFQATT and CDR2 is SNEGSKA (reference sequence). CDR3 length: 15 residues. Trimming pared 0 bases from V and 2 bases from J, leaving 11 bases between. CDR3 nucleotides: TGCAGTGCTAGAGATAGTTCGCAGGCCTACAATGAGCAGTTCTTC. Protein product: CSARDSSQAYNEQFF.

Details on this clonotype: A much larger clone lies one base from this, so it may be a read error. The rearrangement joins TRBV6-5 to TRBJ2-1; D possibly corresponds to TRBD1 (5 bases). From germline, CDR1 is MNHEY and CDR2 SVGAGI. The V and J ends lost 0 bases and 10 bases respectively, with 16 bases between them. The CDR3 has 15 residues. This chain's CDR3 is CASSYSWQGVREQFF. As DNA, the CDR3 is TGTGCCAGCAGTTACTCGTGGCAGGGCGTGCGGGAGCAGTTCTTC.

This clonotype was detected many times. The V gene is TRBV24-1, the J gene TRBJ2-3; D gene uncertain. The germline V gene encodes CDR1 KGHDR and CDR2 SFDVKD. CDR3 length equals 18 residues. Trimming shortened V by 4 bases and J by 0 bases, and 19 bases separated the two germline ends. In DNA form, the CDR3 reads TGTGCCACCAGTGACACGACTCAACACCCAACTAGCACAGATACGCAGTATTTT. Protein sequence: CATSDTTQHPTSTDTQYF.

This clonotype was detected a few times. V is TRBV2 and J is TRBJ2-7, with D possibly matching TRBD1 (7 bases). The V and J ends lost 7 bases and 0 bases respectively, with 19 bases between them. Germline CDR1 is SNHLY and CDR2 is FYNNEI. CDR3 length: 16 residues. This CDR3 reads CASTPGGTVSSYEQYF. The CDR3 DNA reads TGTGCCAGCACCCCGGGCGGGACAGTGTCCTCCTACGAGCAGTACTTC.

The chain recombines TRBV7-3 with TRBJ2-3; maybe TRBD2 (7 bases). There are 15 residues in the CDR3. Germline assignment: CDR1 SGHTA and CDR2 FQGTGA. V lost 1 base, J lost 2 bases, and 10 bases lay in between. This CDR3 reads CASSLRGGPTDTQYF. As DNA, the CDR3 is TGTGCCAGCAGCTTAAGGGGGGGCCCCACAGATACGCAGTATTTT.

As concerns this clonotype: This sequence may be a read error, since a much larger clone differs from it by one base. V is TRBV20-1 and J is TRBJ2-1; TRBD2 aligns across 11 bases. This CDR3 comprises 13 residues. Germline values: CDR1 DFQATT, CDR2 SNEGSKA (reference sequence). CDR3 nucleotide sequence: TGCAGTACTAGAGACCCTAGCGGGAGGGAGCAGTTCTTC. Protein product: CSTRDPSGREQFF.

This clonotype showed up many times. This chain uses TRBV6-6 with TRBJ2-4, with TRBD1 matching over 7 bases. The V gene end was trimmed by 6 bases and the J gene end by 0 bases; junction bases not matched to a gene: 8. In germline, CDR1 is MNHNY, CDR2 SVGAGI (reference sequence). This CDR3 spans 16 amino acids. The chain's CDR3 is CASRLSTGVAKNIQYF. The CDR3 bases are TGTGCCAGCAGGTTAAGCACAGGGGTAGCCAAAAACATTCAGTACTTC.

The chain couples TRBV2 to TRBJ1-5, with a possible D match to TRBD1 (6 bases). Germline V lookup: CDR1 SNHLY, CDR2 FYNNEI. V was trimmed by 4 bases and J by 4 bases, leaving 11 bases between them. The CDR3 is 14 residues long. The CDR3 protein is CASSGGRGNQPQHF. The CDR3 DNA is TGTGCCAGCAGTGGGGGCAGGGGAAATCAGCCCCAGCATTTT.

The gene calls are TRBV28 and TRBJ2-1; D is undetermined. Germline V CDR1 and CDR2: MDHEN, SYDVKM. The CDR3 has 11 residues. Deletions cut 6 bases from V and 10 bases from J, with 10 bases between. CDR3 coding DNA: TGTGCCAGCAGCCCCGACACCGAGCAGTTCTTC. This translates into CASSPDTEQFF.

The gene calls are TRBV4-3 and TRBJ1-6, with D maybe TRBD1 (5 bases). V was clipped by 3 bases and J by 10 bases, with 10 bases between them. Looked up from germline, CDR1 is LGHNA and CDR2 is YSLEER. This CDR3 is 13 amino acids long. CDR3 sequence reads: CASSQGWGSPLHF. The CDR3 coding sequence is TGCGCCAGCAGCCAGGGGTGGGGGTCACCCCTCCACTTT.

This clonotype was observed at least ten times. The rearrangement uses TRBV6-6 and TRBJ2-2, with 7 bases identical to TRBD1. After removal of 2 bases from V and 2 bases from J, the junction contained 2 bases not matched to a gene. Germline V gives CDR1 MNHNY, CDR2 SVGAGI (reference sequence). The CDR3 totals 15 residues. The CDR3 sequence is CASSYPGGNTGELFF. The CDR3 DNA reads TGTGCCAGCAGTTACCCAGGGGGAAACACCGGGGAGCTGTTTTTT.

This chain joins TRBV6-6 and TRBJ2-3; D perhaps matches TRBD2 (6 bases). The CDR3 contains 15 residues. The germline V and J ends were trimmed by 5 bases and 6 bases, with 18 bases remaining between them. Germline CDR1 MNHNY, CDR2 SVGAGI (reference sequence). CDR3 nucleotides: TGTGCCAGCAGTAAGGGACTGTCTGCGAGGGATACGCAGTATTTT. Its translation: CASSKGLSARDTQYF.

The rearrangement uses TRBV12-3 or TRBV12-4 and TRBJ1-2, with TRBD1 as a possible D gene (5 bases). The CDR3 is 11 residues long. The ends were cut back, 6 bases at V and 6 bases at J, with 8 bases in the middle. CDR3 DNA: TGTGCCAGCAGAGTCAGGGATGGCTACACCTTC. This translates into CASRVRDGYTF.

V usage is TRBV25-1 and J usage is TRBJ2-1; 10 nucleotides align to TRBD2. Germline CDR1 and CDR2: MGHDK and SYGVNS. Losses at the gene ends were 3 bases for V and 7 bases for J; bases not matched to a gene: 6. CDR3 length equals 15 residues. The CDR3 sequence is CASSDPSGSINEQFF. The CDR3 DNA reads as TGTGCCAGCAGTGACCCTAGCGGGAGTATTAATGAGCAGTTCTTC.